The 32 T cell receptor beta chains below were found in one sample sequenced in a study of blood T cell repertoires in COVID-19. Only in-frame clones appear in the TCRdb table, and some are missing; sequencing was by immunoSEQ multiplex PCR. The repertoire has 95,000 to 150,000 clones, 80% to 85% of them found once; the top ten carry roughly 3.9%. The sample consisted of PBMCs or T cells enriched from blood (not recorded which). These receptors were collected from a woman in her twenties or thirties who had recovered from COVID-19.

CDR3 region: CASSLAPASGRAFRNEQFF. The DNA of the CDR3 is TGTGCCAGCAGCTTAGCCCCAGCTAGCGGGAGGGCCTTTAGGAATGAGCAGTTCTTC. The chain uses TRBV7-3 and TRBJ2-1; 12 nucleotides align to TRBD2. V lost 2 bases, J lost 7 bases, and 15 bases stayed unmatched. Per germline, CDR1 SGHTA and CDR2 FQGTGA. The CDR3 length is 19 residues.

V gene TRBV7-2 combines with J gene TRBJ1-5; no firm D call. Trimming removed 5 bases at V and 9 bases at J, with 11 bases between. The CDR3 extends over 12 amino acids. From germline, CDR1 is SGHTA and CDR2 FQGNSA. The CDR3 DNA follows: TGTGCCAGCAGCCCCTCGGCAGGGCCCCAGCATTTT. Amino acids: CASSPSAGPQHF.

The chain uses TRBV2 and TRBJ1-5; 7 bases match TRBD1. Germline V CDR1 and CDR2: SNHLY, FYNNEI. J lost 4 bases, V lost 4 bases, and 7 bases had no gene match. The CDR3 is 15 amino acids. The CDR3 sequence: CASSVEGATNQPQHF. As DNA, the CDR3 is TGTGCCAGCAGTGTGGAGGGGGCGACGAATCAGCCCCAGCATTTT.

The chain joins TRBV7-3 to TRBJ2-7; weak D call: TRBD2 (6 bases). This CDR3 contains 13 residues. Germline V lookup: CDR1 SGHTA, CDR2 FQGTGA. Between the trimmed V and J ends, which lost 6 bases and 5 bases, there was a span of 14 bases. CDR3 nucleotides: TGTGCCAGCAGTTATACAAGGGAGGACGAGCAGTACTTC. The encoded protein is CASSYTREDEQYF.

The chain links TRBV7-2 to TRBJ2-5; 15 nucleotides match TRBD2. Trimming at V came to 4 bases and at J to 5 bases, leaving 5 bases not matched to a gene. The CDR3 length is 16 residues. Germline V gene lookup returns CDR1 SGHTA and CDR2 FQGNSA. The chain's CDR3 is CASSSGLAGGQETQYF. CDR3 DNA sequence: TGTGCCAGCAGCTCGGGACTAGCGGGAGGCCAGGAGACCCAGTACTTC.

The chain is built from TRBV7-8 and TRBJ1-4, with 11 bases aligning to TRBD1. Germline CDR1 is SGHVS and CDR2 is FQNEAQ. The V gene end was trimmed by 6 bases and the J gene end by 7 bases; junction bases not matched to a gene: 7. The CDR3 has 15 amino acids. The CDR3 reads CASRPLGTGGEKLFF. DNA of the CDR3: TGTGCCAGCAGGCCCCTTGGGACAGGGGGTGAAAAACTGTTTTTT.

V is TRBV7-2 and J is TRBJ2-2, with TRBD2 as a possible D gene (5 bases). The V end was cut by 6 bases, the J end by 7 bases, with 12 bases between. This CDR3 spans 13 amino acids. Germline V gene lookup returns CDR1 SGHTA and CDR2 FQGNSA. Here the CDR3 DNA reads TGTGCCAGCAGACCGAGGGTTATCGGGGAGCTGTTTTTT. This encodes CASRPRVIGELFF.

With respect to this clone: Distinct nucleotide sequences in the sample also encode this CDR3. This sequence joins TRBV9 and TRBJ2-1; 10 bases line up with TRBD2. The germline V gene encodes CDR1 SGDLS and CDR2 YYNGEE. This CDR3 contains 15 residues. V trimming: 0 bases; J trimming: 3 bases; junction bases outside the gene matches: 0. The CDR3 sequence: CASSVVAGGYNEQFF. Written as DNA, the CDR3 is TGTGCCAGCAGCGTAGTAGCGGGAGGCTACAATGAGCAGTTCTTC.

This chain joins TRBV5-5 and TRBJ2-7; D gene unclear. The CDR3 sequence is 12 residues long. CDR1 and CDR2 from the germline V gene are SGHKS and YYEKEE (reference sequence). Trimming cost V 2 bases and J 4 bases, with 7 bases left between them. CDR3 in amino acids: CASSFSEYEQYF. CDR3 in DNA: TGTGCCAGCAGCTTCTCTGAGTACGAGCAGTACTTC. The full variable domain, rest sourced from reference TRBV5-5 and TRBJ2-7, is DAGVTQSPTHLIKTRGQQVTLRCSPISGHKSVSWYQQVLGQGPQFIFQYYEKEERGRGNFPDRFSARQFPNYSSELNVNALLLGDSALYLCASSFSEYEQYFGPGTRLTVT.

The V gene is TRBV9, the J gene TRBJ1-2; D perhaps matches TRBD1 (5 bases). There are 16 residues in the CDR3. Trimming took off 4 bases at V and 1 base at J, with 17 bases between the two ends. Germline values: CDR1 SGDLS, CDR2 YYNGEE. CDR3 sequence reads: CASSPQGGGFNYGYTF. The CDR3 DNA sequence: TGTGCCAGCAGCCCTCAAGGTGGGGGGTTTAACTATGGCTACACCTTC.

V usage is TRBV30 and J usage is TRBJ1-1; D call uncertain. The V end was cut by 4 bases, the J end by 4 bases, with 16 bases between. Looked up from germline, CDR1 is GTSNPN and CDR2 is SVGIG (reference sequence). The CDR3 has 14 residues. The CDR3 DNA is TGTGCCTGGACCCGGAGGGCCCGGGGCACTGAAGCTTTCTTT. Its translation is CAWTRRARGTEAFF.

The J gene is TRBJ1-4, the V gene TRBV7-9, with 10 bases lining up with TRBD1. V was pared by 6 bases and J by 5 bases, with 3 bases of the junction left unmatched. Germline-derived CDR1 and CDR2 are SEHNR and FQNEAQ (reference sequence). The CDR3 is made up of 14 amino acids. CDR3 in amino acids: CASSSTGGNEKLFF. The DNA for the CDR3 is TGTGCCAGCAGTTCGACAGGGGGCAATGAAAAACTGTTTTTT.

Only one count was recorded for this clone. This chain links TRBV5-5 with TRBJ2-3, with TRBD1 as a possible D gene (5 bases). V was shortened by 3 bases and J by 2 bases, with 19 bases between the two germline ends. In germline, CDR1 is SGHKS, CDR2 YYEKEE (reference sequence). The CDR3 is made up of 17 amino acids. As DNA, the CDR3 is TGTGCCAGCAGCTCCCCGGACATATATCTCCACACAGATACGCAGTATTTT. Encoded protein: CASSSPDIYLHTDTQYF.

The CDR3 sequence: CASSQEWAGEQYF. The CDR3, as DNA: TGCGCCAGCAGCCAAGAATGGGCGGGCGAGCAGTACTTC. This chain connects TRBV4-3 to TRBJ2-7, with D possibly matching TRBD2 (5 bases). With 0 bases removed from V and 6 bases from J, the gap between germline ends came to 9 bases. Per germline, CDR1 LGHNA and CDR2 YSLEER. This CDR3 comprises 13 residues.

This clone was counted only a few times. The rearrangement links TRBV7-2 to TRBJ1-2; weak D call: TRBD1 (5 bases). This CDR3 is 15 amino acids long. CDR1 and CDR2 from the germline V gene are SGHTA and FQGNSA. V gave up 1 base and J gave up 3 bases, with 12 bases separating them. The CDR3 reads CASSLEGRAHYGYTF. CDR3 nucleotides: TGTGCCAGCAGCTTAGAGGGCAGGGCGCACTATGGCTACACCTTC.

This CDR3 is CASSQLAGGNNEQFF. The DNA for the CDR3 is TGCGCCAGCAGCCAGCTAGCGGGAGGGAACAATGAGCAGTTCTTC. The chain has TRBV4-3 and TRBJ2-1, with TRBD2 identical over 12 bases. CDR3 length equals 15 residues. Germline lookup yields CDR1 LGHNA and CDR2 YSLEER. V was pared by 3 bases and J by 5 bases, with 2 bases of the junction left unmatched.

This clone showed up just a few times. J is TRBJ2-1 and V is TRBV12-3 or TRBV12-4; D call uncertain. Trimming removed 3 bases at V and 5 bases at J, with 8 bases between. This CDR3 has 13 amino acids. CDR3 region: CASSFYRDNEQFF. Here the CDR3 DNA reads TGTGCCAGCAGTTTCTACCGAGACAATGAGCAGTTCTTC.

The V and J genes are TRBV18 and TRBJ2-7, with 7 nucleotides matching TRBD2. With V trimmed by 3 bases and J by 1 base, 3 bases remained unmatched. The germline V gene has CDR1 KGHSH and CDR2 LQKENI. The CDR3 spans 14 residues. The CDR3, as DNA: TGTGCCAGCTCACCCGGCGGGAGATCCTACGAGCAGTACTTC. This translates into CASSPGGRSYEQYF.

The V and J genes are TRBV4-2 and TRBJ1-4; 10 bases are shared with TRBD1. CDR1 LGHNA and CDR2 YNFKEQ come from the germline V gene. Trimming removed 4 bases from V and 0 bases from J; junction bases left unmatched: 5. CDR3 length: 17 amino acids. CDR3 amino acids: CASSLRTGGTTNEKLFF. CDR3 DNA sequence: TGTGCCAGCAGCCTCAGGACAGGGGGAACAACTAATGAAAAACTGTTTTTT.

The chain joins TRBV4-2 to TRBJ2-1; weak D call: TRBD1 (6 bases). Trimming shortened V by 4 bases and J by 11 bases, and 18 bases separated the two germline ends. The CDR3 sequence is 14 residues long. The germline V gene has CDR1 LGHNA and CDR2 YNFKEQ. The CDR3 region is CASSPPGRGNKQFF. CDR3 DNA: TGTGCCAGCAGCCCCCCGGGAAGGGGGAATAAGCAGTTCTTC.

The rearrangement links TRBV7-9 to TRBJ1-6; TRBD1 aligns across 8 bases. The CDR3 runs to 13 residues. The germline V gene encodes CDR1 SEHNR and CDR2 FQNEAQ (reference sequence). The V segment lost 5 bases and the J segment 8 bases; nucleotides outside the gene matches: 2. The CDR3 nucleotides read TGTGCCAGCAGCGCGGACAGGGATTCACCCCTCCACTTT. This translates into CASSADRDSPLHF.

The V call is TRBV4-3, the J call TRBJ1-3; no firm D call. Trimming removed 0 bases from V and 3 bases from J, with 9 bases in between. The CDR3 extends over 15 amino acids. Germline CDR1 and CDR2: LGHNA and YSLEER. In DNA form, the CDR3 reads TGCGCCAGCAGCCAAGACATGACATATGGAAACACCATATATTTT. Amino acids: CASSQDMTYGNTIYF.

The rearrangement joins TRBV7-2 to TRBJ1-2; 10 bases are shared with TRBD1. The CDR3 runs 15 residues. In germline, CDR1 is SGHTA, CDR2 FQGNSA. With V trimmed by 5 bases and J by 6 bases, 9 bases remained unmatched. This CDR3 is CASSLTAGQGNGYTF. The CDR3 coding sequence is TGTGCCAGCAGCCTCACAGCGGGACAGGGGAATGGCTACACCTTC.

This chain connects TRBV10-3 to TRBJ1-5, with D uncertain. The CDR3 runs 12 residues. Germline values: CDR1 ENHRY, CDR2 SYGVKD. The V end lost 8 bases, the J end lost 0 bases, and 5 bases lay between the germline ends. The CDR3 nucleotides read TGTGCCATCGGAGTTAGCAATCAGCCCCAGCATTTT. Protein sequence: CAIGVSNQPQHF.

The chain couples TRBV11-3 to TRBJ2-2; possible D gene TRBD1, 6 bases. The CDR3 runs 14 residues. Trimming took 8 bases from V and 2 from J, leaving 12 bases between them. Germline assignment: CDR1 SGHNT and CDR2 YENEEA. In DNA, the CDR3 is TGTGCCAGCCGGCAAGGGGGAAACACCGGGGAGCTGTTTTTT. It is translated as CASRQGGNTGELFF.

This chain uses TRBV28 with TRBJ1-3; D uncertain. From germline, CDR1 is MDHEN and CDR2 SYDVKM. V dropped 4 bases and J dropped 0 bases, with 7 bases sitting between them. The length of the CDR3 is 14 residues. CDR3 sequence: CASSSVVSGNTIYF. DNA of the CDR3: TGTGCCAGCAGTTCGGTGGTCTCTGGAAACACCATATATTTT.

The rearrangement uses TRBV28 and TRBJ2-2; D unclear. V was clipped by 5 bases and J by 0 bases, with 13 bases between them. The CDR3 totals 16 residues. CDR1 is MDHEN, CDR2 SYDVKM, per germline. CDR3 bases: TGTGCCAGCAGTGATCTCGTACTATCGAACACCGGGGAGCTGTTTTTT. As protein: CASSDLVLSNTGELFF.

The chain employs TRBV7-9 and TRBJ2-1; TRBD2 matches at 9 bases. This CDR3 is 18 amino acids long. The V gene's germline CDR1 is SEHNR and CDR2 FQNEAQ (reference sequence). V was clipped by 2 bases and J by 5 bases; unmatched bases: 13. The CDR3 DNA sequence: TGTGCCAGCAGCTTACAGGCGCCGACTAGCGGAGCCCACAATGAGCAGTTCTTC. Its protein product is CASSLQAPTSGAHNEQFF.

This rearrangement joins TRBV9 to TRBJ2-1; TRBD2 agrees at 9 bases. The germline V gene encodes CDR1 SGDLS and CDR2 YYNGEE. There are 16 residues in the CDR3. V shed 2 bases and J 4 bases; nucleotides not matched to a gene: 7. CDR3 region: CASSVLSGSRYNEQFF. As DNA, the CDR3 is TGTGCCAGCAGCGTCCTTAGCGGGAGTAGGTACAATGAGCAGTTCTTC. The variable domain in full, completed from reference TRBV9 and TRBJ2-1, reads DSGVTQTPKHLITATGQRVTLRCSPRSGDLSVYWYQQSLDQGLQFLIQYYNGEERAKGNILERFSAQQFPDLHSELNLSSLELGDSALYFCASSVLSGSRYNEQFFGPGTRLTVL.

This chain connects TRBV7-2 to TRBJ1-5; 8 bases line up with TRBD1. This CDR3 has 16 amino acids. Trimming took 4 bases from V and 7 from J; bases not matched to a gene: 12. From germline, CDR1 is SGHTA and CDR2 FQGNSA. Here the CDR3 DNA reads TGTGCCAGCAGCTCACCCGGACAGGGATTGGGGCAGCCCCAGCATTTT. Translated, it gives CASSSPGQGLGQPQHF.

The chain couples TRBV7-2 to TRBJ2-5, with TRBD1 matching over 12 bases. The CDR3 runs 16 residues. Germline V gene data show CDR1 as SGHTA and CDR2 as FQGNSA. V was pared by 1 base and J by 7 bases, with 7 bases of the junction left unmatched. The CDR3, as DNA: TGTGCCAGCAGCTTAGGGGGGACAGGGGGCAAAGGGACCCAGTACTTC. Encoded protein: CASSLGGTGGKGTQYF.

This rearrangement joins TRBV5-4 to TRBJ2-7, with 11 bases aligning to TRBD1. Trimming removed 4 bases from V and 7 bases from J; junction bases left unmatched: 10. Germline V lookup: CDR1 SGHNT, CDR2 YYREEE (reference sequence). The CDR3 runs 15 residues. The CDR3 spells CASSQTGTGGEEQYF. The CDR3 nucleotides read TGTGCCAGCAGCCAAACCGGGACAGGGGGTGAGGAGCAGTACTTC.